Below, 28 T cell receptor beta chains from the same sample are listed, as sequenced in a study of Ad26.COV2.S vaccination and SARS-CoV-2 variants. Noted treatment: over 15 received Ad26.COV2.S at low or high dose, single or two shots; five or six received placebo; per-sample allocation not given. Samples analyzed were those drawn on day 63 after the first vaccine or placebo injection. Data came from immunoSEQ multiplex PCR; TCRdb stores just in-frame clones and leaves some out. The sample has 350,000 to 450,000 clones, around 87% seen once. Sequences were derived from peripheral blood, sampled in a trial of Ad26.COV2.S vaccine versus placebo. Source of these receptors: a person between 18 and 60 years old who received the Ad26.COV2.S COVID-19 vaccine or a placebo.

This sequence joins TRBV12-3 or TRBV12-4 and TRBJ1-1, with D hard to call. The CDR3 is 13 residues long. Trimming removed 6 bases at V and 1 base at J, with 9 bases between. CDR3 sequence: CASRPARNTEAFF. The DNA for the CDR3 is TGTGCCAGCAGGCCGGCCCGGAACACTGAAGCTTTCTTT.

On this clone itself: One end of the junction does not line up with germline, which may come from a read error. V gene TRBV7-7 combines with J gene TRBJ2-2, with TRBD1 matching over 7 bases. The CDR3 covers 15 residues. Germline V CDR1 and CDR2: SSHAT, FNYEAQ (reference sequence). The CDR3 region has the DNA TGTGCTAGCAGCTTAGCGACAGGGACCACCGGGGAGCTGTTTTTT. The encoded protein is CASSLATGTTGELFF.

The V gene is TRBV5-1, the J gene TRBJ1-1, with a tentative D call TRBD1 (6 bases). In germline, CDR1 is SGHRS, CDR2 YFSETQ. The CDR3 has 19 amino acids. Trimming shortened V by 1 base and J by 2 bases, and 24 bases separated the two germline ends. The CDR3 coding sequence is TGCGCCAGCAGCTTGTGGAACCAAACCAGGGGACCTACAAACACTGAAGCTTTCTTT. This translates into CASSLWNQTRGPTNTEAFF.

The chain couples TRBV12-5 to TRBJ2-6; the match to TRBD1 covers 7 bases. V lost 5 bases and J lost 4; bases outside the gene matches: 8. CDR3 size: 16 residues. Germline V CDR1 and CDR2: LGHNT, FRNRAP. The CDR3 DNA is TGTGCTAGTGGTACCATAACAGGGGCCGGGGCCAACGTCCTGACTTTC. This translates into CASGTITGAGANVLTF.

Only one count was recorded for this clone. The chain is built from TRBV3-1 (or the pseudogene TRBV3-2) and TRBJ1-1, with unresolved D. There are 14 residues in the CDR3. The V gene lost 1 base and the J gene lost 4 bases, with 10 bases spanning the gap. The V gene's germline CDR1 is LGHDT and CDR2 YNNKEL (reference sequence). The DNA of the CDR3 is TGTGCCAGCAGCCAAGTTGGGCGCAGCACTGAAGCTTTCTTT. The encoded protein is CASSQVGRSTEAFF.

The V and J genes are TRBV7-6 and TRBJ1-1, with D possibly matching TRBD1 (5 bases). The V end was cut by 0 bases, the J end by 5 bases, with 10 bases between. Germline V gene lookup returns CDR1 SGHVS and CDR2 FNYEAQ. The CDR3 extends over 14 amino acids. The CDR3 DNA is TGTGCCAGCAGCTTAGCCAGGGTTGGGACTGAAGCTTTCTTT. Translation: CASSLARVGTEAFF. Full variable domain (rest looked up from reference TRBV7-6 and TRBJ1-1): GAGVSQSPRYKVTKRGQDVALRCDPISGHVSLYWYRQALGQGPEFLTYFNYEAQQDKSGLPNDRFSAERPEGSISTLTIQRTEQRDSAMYRCASSLARVGTEAFFGQGTRLTVV.

V is TRBV7-6 and J is TRBJ2-5; 10 bases are shared with TRBD1. The CDR3 is 19 amino acids. In germline, CDR1 is SGHVS, CDR2 FNYEAQ. V lost 0 bases and J lost 10; bases outside the gene matches: 20. The CDR3 nucleotides are TGTGCCAGCAGCTTAGCTTACCCCGGGACAGGGGCCGAACTAGCGAGCCAGTACTTC. The encoded protein is CASSLAYPGTGAELASQYF.

J is TRBJ1-1 and V is TRBV10-3; D gene ambiguous. The germline gives CDR1 ENHRY, CDR2 SYGVKD. V was shortened by 5 bases and J by 1 base, with 8 bases between the two germline ends. The CDR3 consists of 13 residues. As DNA, the CDR3 is TGTGCCATCAGTCGTACTGGGAACACTGAAGCTTTCTTT. It specifies CAISRTGNTEAFF.

The J gene is TRBJ1-2, the V gene TRBV12-5, with TRBD1 as a possible D gene (5 bases). This CDR3 is 16 amino acids long. Germline lookup yields CDR1 LGHNT and CDR2 FRNRAP. V was pared by 6 bases and J by 6 bases, with 23 bases between. The CDR3: CASGPAPARGGDGYTF. CDR3 nucleotide sequence: TGTGCTAGTGGCCCAGCCCCCGCCCGGGGGGGGGATGGCTACACCTTC.

The V gene is TRBV18, the J gene TRBJ2-2, with 8 bases that match TRBD2. The CDR3 spans 17 residues. Germline CDR1 and CDR2: KGHSH and LQKENI. The ends lost 0 bases at V and 7 bases at J; junction bases unmatched: 10. The CDR3 sequence is CASSPPFAGGRGGELFF. CDR3 sequence (DNA): TGTGCCAGCTCACCACCGTTCGCGGGGGGTCGTGGCGGGGAGCTGTTTTTT.

The J gene is TRBJ1-1, the V gene TRBV5-4; 8 nucleotides agree with TRBD1. This CDR3 has 13 amino acids. The ends lost 4 bases at V and 5 bases at J; junction bases unmatched: 4. Looked up from germline, CDR1 is SGHNT and CDR2 is YYREEE (reference sequence). For the CDR3, the DNA is TGTGCCAGCAGCCCGGACAGGGTAACTGAAGCTTTCTTT. This gives the protein CASSPDRVTEAFF.

The chain couples TRBV6-2 or TRBV6-3 to TRBJ1-5, with D unresolved. Trimming stripped 6 bases from V and 0 bases from J, with 9 bases between. Germline V gene sequence: CDR1 MNHEY, CDR2 SVGEGT. This CDR3 has 14 residues. The CDR3 reads CASSWGFSNQPQHF. For the CDR3, the DNA is TGTGCCAGCAGCTGGGGTTTTAGCAATCAGCCCCAGCATTTT.

The chain recombines TRBV7-2 with TRBJ2-7, with D maybe TRBD1 (6 bases). The CDR3 is made up of 16 amino acids. The germline gives CDR1 SGHTA, CDR2 FQGNSA. V dropped 2 bases and J dropped 3 bases, with 17 bases sitting between them. The DNA for the CDR3 is TGTGCCAGCAGCTTAAGGAGTAGGACAGCGAGCTACGAGCAGTACTTC. The encoded protein is CASSLRSRTASYEQYF.

The chain has TRBV3-1 (or the pseudogene TRBV3-2) and TRBJ2-5; weak D call: TRBD1 (6 bases). Trimming removed 4 bases at V and 2 bases at J, with 11 bases between. Per the germline V gene, CDR1 is LGHDT and CDR2 is YNNKEL (reference sequence). The CDR3 extends over 14 amino acids. CDR3 sequence reads: CASSPRQDQETQYF. For the CDR3, the DNA is TGTGCCAGCAGCCCCCGACAGGATCAAGAGACCCAGTACTTC.

This clone showed up just a few times. The chain uses TRBV7-6 and TRBJ1-1; 10 positions agree with TRBD1. CDR1 SGHVS and CDR2 FNYEAQ come from the germline V gene. CDR3 length: 13 amino acids. Trimming removed 4 bases from V and 7 bases from J; junction bases left unmatched: 3. The CDR3 coding sequence is TGTGCCAGCAGCTCGGGACAGGGGTATGAAGCTTTCTTT. It is translated as CASSSGQGYEAFF.

The genes are TRBV4-1 and TRBJ2-3; D gene uncertain. The CDR3 totals 14 residues. Germline V gene data show CDR1 as MGHRA and CDR2 as YSYEKL. Trimming left V 6 bases short and J 0 bases short, with 10 bases between. CDR3 sequence reads: CASRPRASTDTQYF. As DNA, the CDR3 is TGCGCCAGCAGACCACGGGCTAGCACAGATACGCAGTATTTT.

CDR3 sequence reads: CASSFGQKEKLFF. As DNA, the CDR3 is TGTGCCAGCAGTTTCGGACAGAAGGAAAAACTGTTTTTT. This chain uses TRBV6-5 with TRBJ1-4; possible D gene TRBD1, 6 bases. Germline assignment: CDR1 MNHEY and CDR2 SVGAGI. V shed 4 bases and J shed 8 bases, with 11 bases lying between them. CDR3 length equals 13 residues.

This chain joins TRBV5-1 and TRBJ1-1; possibly TRBD1 for D (5 bases). V shed 1 base and J shed 4 bases, with 11 bases lying between them. Germline CDR1 is SGHRS and CDR2 is YFSETQ. CDR3 length: 14 residues. The CDR3 bases are TGCGCCAGCAGCTTGCAAGGGGCTGGCACTGAAGCTTTCTTT. It is translated as CASSLQGAGTEAFF.

V is TRBV5-1 and J is TRBJ1-6, with D tentatively TRBD1 (5 bases). This CDR3 comprises 14 residues. From germline, CDR1 is SGHRS and CDR2 YFSETQ. V lost 0 bases, J lost 7 bases, and 8 bases lay in between. CDR3 nucleotide sequence: TGCGCCAGCAGCTTGGTAGGGGAAAATTCACCCCTCCACTTT. It yields the protein CASSLVGENSPLHF.

This chain links TRBV18 with TRBJ1-3; TRBD1 agrees at 7 bases. J lost 0 bases, V lost 6 bases, and 11 bases had no gene match. The CDR3 has 17 residues. Germline CDR1 and CDR2: KGHSH and LQKENI. The CDR3 loop reads CASSQQGPALSGNTIYF. In DNA, the CDR3 is TGTGCCAGCTCCCAACAGGGGCCGGCCCTCTCTGGAAACACCATATATTTT.

V is TRBV15 and J is TRBJ1-1, with TRBD1 as a possible D gene (5 bases). Germline assignment: CDR1 LNHNV and CDR2 YYDKDF (reference sequence). V lost 8 bases and J lost 4, with 11 bases in between. This CDR3 comprises 12 residues. The CDR3 DNA reads as TGTGCCACCTGCCGGGGGAGCACTGAAGCTTTCTTT. Protein: CATCRGSTEAFF.

The rearrangement joins TRBV15 to TRBJ2-2; no reliable D call. Trimming took 1 base from V and 5 from J, leaving 5 bases between them. The CDR3 is 13 amino acids. Germline loops: CDR1 LNHNV, CDR2 YYDKDF (reference sequence). As DNA, the CDR3 is TGTGCCACCAGCAGAGGACAAACCGGGGAGCTGTTTTTT. Amino acid sequence: CATSRGQTGELFF.

This chain uses TRBV6-5 with TRBJ2-3; the match to TRBD2 covers 14 bases. From germline, CDR1 is MNHEY and CDR2 SVGAGI. V lost 5 bases, J lost 6 bases, and 1 base stayed unmatched. This CDR3 is built from 14 residues. The CDR3 nucleotides read TGTGCCAGCAGTCGACTAGCGGGGGGGGATACGCAGTATTTT. Translating it yields CASSRLAGGDTQYF.

J is TRBJ1-2 and V is TRBV29-1; D is ambiguous. V lost 4 bases to trimming and J lost 0 bases, with 6 bases between them. The V gene's germline CDR1 is SQVTM and CDR2 ANQGSEA. CDR3 length equals 12 residues. This chain's CDR3 is CSVASANYGYTF. DNA of the CDR3: TGCAGCGTTGCCAGTGCTAACTATGGCTACACCTTC.

V gene TRBV7-2 combines with J gene TRBJ2-3; a possible D gene is TRBD2 (5 bases). The CDR3 totals 11 residues. The V end lost 8 bases, the J end lost 7 bases, and 10 bases lay between the germline ends. Germline CDR1 SGHTA, CDR2 FQGNSA. DNA for the CDR3: TGTGCCAGCTCCGGGGTTTATACGCAGTATTTT. Its translation is CASSGVYTQYF.

This clone has a single count. The chain employs TRBV5-6 and TRBJ1-2; maybe TRBD1 (6 bases). Germline-derived CDR1 and CDR2 are SGHDT and YYEEEE. V lost 1 base, J lost 12 bases, and 13 bases lay in between. The CDR3 is 12 residues long. The CDR3 sequence is CASSLSDRRHTF. The DNA for the CDR3 is TGTGCCAGCAGCTTGTCGGACAGACGACACACCTTC.

The V call is TRBV30, the J call TRBJ2-1; no definite D call. CDR1 and CDR2 from the germline V gene are GTSNPN and SVGIG (reference sequence). The CDR3 consists of 14 residues. V lost 1 base to trimming and J lost 1 base, with 8 bases between them. This CDR3 reads CAWSGGGSYNEQFF. In DNA form, the CDR3 reads TGTGCCTGGAGTGGGGGTGGTTCCTACAATGAGCAGTTCTTC.

The chain recombines TRBV2 with TRBJ1-1; D remains ambiguous. Trimming left V 7 bases short and J 3 bases short, with 15 bases between. Germline loops: CDR1 SNHLY, CDR2 FYNNEI. The CDR3 has 14 amino acids. The CDR3 spells CASTTTETDTEAFF. CDR3 sequence (DNA): TGTGCCAGCACTACAACAGAAACGGACACTGAAGCTTTCTTT.